These 21 T cell receptor beta chains share one sample of origin, sequenced in a study of vaccination and CD4 T cells after COVID-19. Treatment of the sample: approximately 9-day PBMC culture with coronavirus spike peptide pools or control peptides (ViraFEST assay). An Oncomine TCR Beta short-read assay was used to sequence the DNA from cultured CD4+ T cells. Via MiXCR, TCRdb re-called the PCR reads, giving one row per CDR3 protein. The profile shows about 18,000 distinct CDR3 sequences, 35% to 45% of them singletons. Antigens for these TCRs are unknown. Sequenced sample: CD4+ T cells from blood, cultured in vitro. Receptors originate from a human donor who had recovered from COVID-19.

This clonotype was seen a few times. The V call is TRBV6-1, the J call TRBJ1-2; D may be TRBD1 (6 bases). Trimming left V 5 bases short and J 0 bases short, with 13 bases between. The CDR3 totals 15 residues. Germline lookup yields CDR1 MNHNS and CDR2 SASEGT. The CDR3 region has the DNA TGTGCCAGCAGTACCGCGACAGGCGCTAACTATGGCTACACCTTC. Protein: CASSTATGANYGYTF.

This sequence joins TRBV18 and TRBJ2-5; a weak D match, TRBD2 (6 bases). Germline V CDR1 and CDR2: KGHSH, LQKENI. V dropped 3 bases and J dropped 5 bases, with 13 bases sitting between them. CDR3 size: 14 residues. The CDR3 DNA sequence: TGTGCCAGCTCACCCGGGGGTTCGGCGGAGACCCAGTACTTC. It specifies CASSPGGSAETQYF.

Here the CDR3 reads CASSRGYTGDNNSPLHF. The CDR3 DNA follows: TGTGCCAGCAGTCGGGGGTACACAGGCGACAACAATTCACCCCTCCACTTT. V usage is TRBV12-3 or TRBV12-4 and J usage is TRBJ1-6; possibly TRBD1 for D (5 bases). The CDR3 has 17 residues. V was shortened by 5 bases and J by 7 bases, with 21 bases between the two germline ends.

This clonotype is classed as medium-sized (0.01 to 0.1%). This sequence joins TRBV20-1 and TRBJ2-4; 7 positions match TRBD2. The ends lost 0 bases at V and 2 bases at J; junction bases unmatched: 7. In germline, CDR1 is DFQATT, CDR2 SNEGSKA (reference sequence). The CDR3 is made up of 16 amino acids. DNA of the CDR3: TGCAGTGCTAGAGATTCGGTGGGAGGGACCAAAAACATTCAGTACTTC. This gives the protein CSARDSVGGTKNIQYF.

The J gene is TRBJ2-1, the V gene TRBV10-3; TRBD2 agrees at 10 bases. J lost 6 bases, V lost 7 bases, and 9 bases had no gene match. The CDR3 totals 15 residues. Germline V gives CDR1 ENHRY, CDR2 SYGVKD. The CDR3 spells CAITPASGSFNEQFF. CDR3 DNA: TGTGCCATCACCCCTGCTAGCGGGAGTTTCAATGAGCAGTTCTTC.

This chain links TRBV9 with TRBJ2-5; the D call may be TRBD1 or TRBD2 (5 bases each). The germline V gene has CDR1 SGDLS and CDR2 YYNGEE. The CDR3 length is 15 residues. The V end lost 0 bases, the J end lost 2 bases, and 11 bases lay between the germline ends. CDR3 amino acids: CASSVDLGPQETQYF. The CDR3 nucleotides read TGTGCCAGCAGCGTAGATTTGGGACCACAAGAGACCCAGTACTTC.

The chain employs TRBV6-2 or TRBV6-3 and TRBJ2-3, with D possibly TRBD2 on 5 matching bases. This CDR3 is 14 amino acids long. With 0 bases removed from V and 7 bases from J, the gap between germline ends came to 11 bases. The germline CDR1 and CDR2 sequences are MNHEY and SVGEGT. This CDR3 is CASSYSTNLHTQYF. In DNA, the CDR3 is TGTGCCAGCAGTTACTCGACTAATCTACATACGCAGTATTTT.

The chain recombines TRBV7-2 with TRBJ2-5; D is ambiguous. V lost 10 bases and J 0 bases, leaving 9 bases between the germline ends. Germline V CDR1 and CDR2: SGHTA, FQGNSA. CDR3 length: 12 amino acids. This CDR3 reads CATTRNQETQYF. CDR3 bases: TGTGCCACCACAAGAAACCAAGAGACCCAGTACTTC.

CDR3 nucleotides: TGCAGTGCCCGGCCGGGACTAGTTGCCGGCACAGATACGCAGTATTTT. Protein: CSARPGLVAGTDTQYF. The chain has TRBV20-1 and TRBJ2-3; 8 positions match TRBD2. V lost 6 bases, J lost 1 base, and 12 bases stayed unmatched. This CDR3 comprises 16 residues. Germline loops: CDR1 DFQATT, CDR2 SNEGSKA (reference sequence).

The rearrangement uses TRBV5-5 and TRBJ2-5; D possibly uses TRBD1 or TRBD2 (7 bases each). Trimming removed 4 bases at V and 0 bases at J, with 19 bases between. CDR3 size: 17 residues. Germline CDR1 is SGHKS and CDR2 is YYEKEE (reference sequence). The DNA for the CDR3 is TGTGCCAGCAGCCACTTGGGAGGGGGCCAATACCAAGAGACCCAGTACTTC. Translation: CASSHLGGGQYQETQYF.

The V call is TRBV4-1, the J call TRBJ2-2, with TRBD2 matching 10 bases. The CDR3 is made up of 16 amino acids. After removal of 4 bases from V and 4 bases from J, the junction contained 6 bases not matched to a gene. Germline lookup yields CDR1 MGHRA and CDR2 YSYEKL. CDR3 bases: TGCGCCAGCAGCCGACAGAGGACTAGCGGCACCGGGGAGCTGTTTTTT. It yields the protein CASSRQRTSGTGELFF.

The chain is built from TRBV11-2 and TRBJ2-2; D possibly uses TRBD1 or TRBD2 (5 bases each). Germline V gene lookup returns CDR1 SGHAT and CDR2 FQNNGV. The CDR3 has 15 amino acids. V shed 3 bases and J shed 7 bases, with 15 bases lying between them. The CDR3 nucleotides read TGTGCCAGCAGCTTCGGGACGATTCGTATCGGGGAGCTGTTTTTT. Translation gives CASSFGTIRIGELFF.

The chain carries TRBV29-1 and TRBJ1-5; 7 bases match TRBD1. Trimming at V came to 4 bases and at J to 5 bases, leaving 5 bases not matched to a gene. This CDR3 has 13 amino acids. CDR1 and CDR2 (germline): SQVTM, ANQGSEA. The CDR3 sequence is CSVGGTGDQPQHF. The CDR3 DNA follows: TGCAGCGTTGGCGGTACAGGGGATCAGCCCCAGCATTTT.

The chain joins TRBV5-8 to TRBJ1-3; D gene uncertain. CDR3 length: 11 residues. The germline V gene encodes CDR1 SGHTS and CDR2 YDEGEE. Deletions cut 0 bases from V and 7 bases from J, with 2 bases between. The CDR3 region is CASSLANTIYF. The CDR3, as DNA: TGTGCCAGCAGCTTGGCTAACACCATATATTTT.

The V gene is TRBV5-1, the J gene TRBJ1-5; D remains unclear. Per germline, CDR1 SGHRS and CDR2 YFSETQ. V dropped 7 bases and J dropped 6 bases, with 14 bases sitting between them. The CDR3 consists of 13 residues. The CDR3 coding sequence is TGCGCCAGCGCGAGGGAGGTTGGTCAGCCCCAGCATTTT. It codes for CASAREVGQPQHF. Full variable domain (remainder filled in from reference TRBV5-1 and TRBJ1-5): KAGVTQTPRYLIKTRGQQVTLSCSPISGHRSVSWYQQTPGQGLQFLFEYFSETQRNKGNFPGRFSGRQFSNSRSEMNVSTLELGDSALYLCASAREVGQPQHFGDGTRLSIL.

About this clonotype: At one boundary the junction diverges from the germline segment, which might be a read error. The chain is built from TRBV10-3 and TRBJ2-3, with 8 nucleotides matching TRBD1. The CDR3 is made up of 17 amino acids. The germline V gene encodes CDR1 ENHRY and CDR2 SYGVKD. CDR3: CASSSRPGGFRTDTQYF. CDR3 DNA sequence: TGTGCCAGCAGTTCCCGGCCAGGGGGCTTTAGGACAGATACGCAGTATTTT.

This clonotype has more than one count but fewer than ten. The V gene is TRBV7-9, the J gene TRBJ2-5; D not certain. V gave up 3 bases and J gave up 2 bases, with 7 bases separating them. The CDR3 spans 13 residues. The germline V gene encodes CDR1 SEHNR and CDR2 FQNEAQ (reference sequence). This CDR3 is CASSFSIQETQYF. Here the CDR3 DNA reads TGTGCCAGCAGCTTTTCAATACAAGAGACCCAGTACTTC. Supplemented by reference TRBV7-9 and TRBJ2-5, the full variable domain reads DTGVSQNPRHKITKRGQNVTFRCDPISEHNRLYWYRQTLGQGPEFLTYFQNEAQLEKSRLLSDRFSAERPKGSFSTLEIQRTEQGDSAMYLCASSFSIQETQYFGPGTRLLVL.

By share, this clonotype counts as large. J is TRBJ2-2 and V is TRBV2; 8 bases align to TRBD2. In germline, CDR1 is SNHLY, CDR2 FYNNEI. V lost 3 bases and J lost 6; bases outside the gene matches: 6. The CDR3 extends over 15 amino acids. As DNA, the CDR3 is TGTGCCAGCAGTGACGGGACTAGTCCTCCCGGGGAGCTGTTTTTT. Amino acid sequence: CASSDGTSPPGELFF.

The chain couples TRBV6-1 to TRBJ2-2, with no clear D. Trimming pared 2 bases from V and 2 bases from J, leaving 6 bases between. Germline CDR1 MNHNS, CDR2 SASEGT. CDR3 size: 14 residues. CDR3 sequence: CASSETGNTGELFF. CDR3 coding DNA: TGTGCCAGCAGTGAAACGGGCAACACCGGGGAGCTGTTTTTT.

This clonotype occurred a few times. V is TRBV28 and J is TRBJ2-5, with 9 bases aligning to TRBD1. This CDR3 has 18 amino acids. Trimming took 3 bases from V and 1 from J; bases not matched to a gene: 12. Germline V gives CDR1 MDHEN, CDR2 SYDVKM. CDR3 in amino acids: CASSFSRGWDRAQETQYF. For the CDR3, the DNA is TGTGCCAGCAGTTTCTCCCGCGGTTGGGACAGGGCCCAAGAGACCCAGTACTTC.

V gene TRBV18 combines with J gene TRBJ1-2; 9 nucleotides align to TRBD1. V lost 5 bases, J lost 7 bases, and 8 bases stayed unmatched. The germline V gene has CDR1 KGHSH and CDR2 LQKENI. The CDR3 sequence is 14 residues long. The CDR3 region is CASSEGQGITGYTF. DNA for the CDR3: TGTGCCAGCTCAGAGGGACAGGGTATTACTGGCTACACCTTC.